One sample yielded the 29 T cell receptor beta chains listed below, sequenced in a study of ipilimumab plus nivolumab after autologous stem cell transplantation. TCRdb's copy holds only in-frame clones and misses some; the assay was immunoSEQ multiplex PCR. The sample has approximately 84,000 clones, nearly 85% seen once. The sample consisted of PBMCs, taken in a trial of ipilimumab plus nivolumab as post-transplant consolidation. These receptors were collected from a male donor with diffuse large B-cell lymphoma.

In its sample, this clone was seen once. This rearrangement joins TRBV4-2 to TRBJ2-5, with 10 bases aligning to TRBD2. The CDR3 length is 20 residues. In germline, CDR1 is LGHNA, CDR2 YNFKEQ. V dropped 0 bases and J dropped 2; count of bases not matched to a gene: 15. The CDR3 sequence: CASSQEPSGGVVPIQETQYF. The CDR3 DNA sequence: TGTGCCAGCAGCCAAGAGCCCAGCGGGGGGGTGGTCCCCATTCAAGAGACCCAGTACTTC.

V and J are TRBV4-2 and TRBJ1-1, with D tentatively TRBD1 (6 bases). CDR3 length: 15 amino acids. CDR1 and CDR2 from the germline V gene are LGHNA and YNFKEQ. The V end was cut by 4 bases, the J end by 1 base, with 13 bases between. The CDR3 DNA sequence: TGTGCCAGCAGCCCGGGGGGACAATCGAACACTGAAGCTTTCTTT. Its translation: CASSPGGQSNTEAFF.

The chain carries TRBV19 and TRBJ1-5; TRBD1 might be the D (5 bases). Germline CDR1 reads LNHDA; CDR2 reads SQIVND (reference sequence). The V gene lost 4 bases and the J gene lost 6 bases, with 13 bases spanning the gap. CDR3 size: 14 residues. CDR3 loop: CASSTPTGLQPQHF. The CDR3 region has the DNA TGTGCCAGTAGTACACCGACGGGACTTCAGCCCCAGCATTTT.

The gene calls are TRBV7-3 and TRBJ1-5; D may be TRBD1 (5 bases). Deletions cut 0 bases from V and 1 base from J, with 7 bases between. CDR3 length equals 15 residues. Per the germline V gene, CDR1 is SGHTA and CDR2 is FQGTGA. The CDR3 DNA follows: TGTGCCAGCAGCTTAACGGGGGGAAGCAATCAGCCCCAGCATTTT. Translated, it gives CASSLTGGSNQPQHF.

This chain links TRBV9 with TRBJ1-1; 10 bases match TRBD1. Germline CDR1 is SGDLS and CDR2 is YYNGEE. V was clipped by 4 bases and J by 1 base; unmatched bases: 4. There are 15 residues in the CDR3. The CDR3 sequence: CASSFRQGANTEAFF. In DNA form, the CDR3 reads TGTGCCAGCAGCTTCCGACAGGGGGCGAACACTGAAGCTTTCTTT.

The chain combines TRBV5-1 with TRBJ2-3; maybe TRBD2 (5 bases). The V end lost 5 bases, the J end lost 4 bases, and 11 bases lay between the germline ends. The CDR3 extends over 13 amino acids. Germline V gene lookup returns CDR1 SGHRS and CDR2 YFSETQ. The CDR3 loop reads CASSGSAADTQYF. The CDR3 coding sequence is TGCGCCAGCAGTGGATCAGCGGCAGATACGCAGTATTTT. The entire variable domain, with the rest obtained from reference TRBV5-1 and TRBJ2-3, is as follows: KAGVTQTPRYLIKTRGQQVTLSCSPISGHRSVSWYQQTPGQGLQFLFEYFSETQRNKGNFPGRFSGRQFSNSRSEMNVSTLELGDSALYLCASSGSAADTQYFGPGTRLTVL.

V gene TRBV7-2 combines with J gene TRBJ1-2; TRBD1 matches 7 bases. Trimming took 9 bases from V and 5 from J; bases not matched to a gene: 15. Looked up from germline, CDR1 is SGHTA and CDR2 is FQGNSA. The CDR3 consists of 15 residues. The CDR3 nucleotides read TGTGCCAGTATCAAGGACAGGTCAAGACCTTATGGCTACACCTTC. Amino acids: CASIKDRSRPYGYTF.

The chain combines TRBV7-2 with TRBJ1-1, with 8 positions matching TRBD1. CDR3 length: 13 amino acids. CDR1 is SGHTA and CDR2 is FQGNSA in the germline V gene. The junction had 3 bases not matched to a gene; V was cut back by 5 bases and J by 4 bases. CDR3: CASSTTGATEAFF. CDR3 in DNA: TGTGCCAGCAGCACGACAGGGGCCACTGAAGCTTTCTTT.

The gene calls are TRBV18 and TRBJ1-1, with D perhaps TRBD1 (6 bases). CDR3 length: 14 residues. CDR1 KGHSH and CDR2 LQKENI come from the germline V gene. Trimming took 3 bases from V and 0 from J, leaving 8 bases between them. Here the CDR3 DNA reads TGTGCCAGCTCACCCGGACAGCTGAACACTGAAGCTTTCTTT. Translating it yields CASSPGQLNTEAFF.

V and J are TRBV7-9 and TRBJ2-1; D tentatively fits TRBD1 or TRBD2 (5 bases each). Germline V lookup: CDR1 SEHNR, CDR2 FQNEAQ (reference sequence). V shed 5 bases and J shed 4 bases, with 15 bases lying between them. CDR3 length: 15 residues. The CDR3 is CASSTMWGKYNEQFF. The CDR3 coding sequence is TGTGCCAGCAGCACCATGTGGGGGAAGTACAATGAGCAGTTCTTC.

V usage is TRBV4-1 and J usage is TRBJ2-3, with 7 bases that match TRBD1. Germline V gene sequence: CDR1 MGHRA, CDR2 YSYEKL. CDR3 length equals 17 residues. J lost 0 bases, V lost 8 bases, and 14 bases had no gene match. For the CDR3, the DNA is TGCGCCAGCCTCCGGGACAGAGTTTCCTATAGCACAGATACGCAGTATTTT. Amino acid sequence: CASLRDRVSYSTDTQYF.

This sequence joins TRBV6-1 and TRBJ2-7; the match to TRBD2 covers 10 bases. V was clipped by 2 bases and J by 3 bases; unmatched bases: 7. The germline gives CDR1 MNHNS, CDR2 SASEGT. CDR3 length: 16 residues. CDR3 bases: TGTGCCAGCAGTGAACTGCGACTAGCGGGTGACTACGAGCAGTACTTC. This sequence encodes CASSELRLAGDYEQYF.

The gene calls are TRBV7-9 and TRBJ2-5; tentative D call: TRBD1 (6 bases). The V and J ends lost 5 bases and 5 bases respectively, with 18 bases between them. Looked up from germline, CDR1 is SEHNR and CDR2 is FQNEAQ (reference sequence). The CDR3 is 15 amino acids. The CDR3 region has the DNA TGTGCCAGCAGCCAGGGACACCTTACGGGGGAGACCCAGTACTTC. Amino acids: CASSQGHLTGETQYF.

V usage is TRBV5-6 and J usage is TRBJ2-5, with 12 bases fitting TRBD2. From germline, CDR1 is SGHDT and CDR2 YYEEEE. The CDR3 covers 16 residues. Trimming took 4 bases from V and 0 from J; bases not matched to a gene: 4. CDR3 region: CASSIGLAGNQETQYF. For the CDR3, the DNA is TGTGCCAGCAGCATCGGACTAGCGGGGAACCAAGAGACCCAGTACTTC.

This clone has more than one count but fewer than ten. The chain recombines TRBV9 with TRBJ2-3; 14 nucleotides match TRBD2. Germline values: CDR1 SGDLS, CDR2 YYNGEE. V shed 2 bases, J shed 5 bases, and the junction held 7 bases outside the gene matches. The CDR3 covers 17 residues. The CDR3 DNA follows: TGTGCCAGCAGCGTCGGACTAGCGGGGGGCCCGCAAGATACGCAGTATTTT. Amino acid sequence: CASSVGLAGGPQDTQYF.

V gene TRBV14 combines with J gene TRBJ1-6; no clear D. In germline, CDR1 is SGHDN, CDR2 FVKESK. V lost 3 bases, J lost 9 bases, and 9 bases lay in between. The CDR3 contains 13 residues. CDR3 coding DNA: TGTGCCAGCAGCCAGCGGGCAAGTTCACCCCTCCACTTT. Protein sequence: CASSQRASSPLHF.

J is TRBJ1-2 and V is TRBV7-9; a possible D gene is TRBD1 (5 bases). The CDR3 spans 13 residues. Germline V lookup: CDR1 SEHNR, CDR2 FQNEAQ (reference sequence). Trimming removed 3 bases from V and 5 bases from J, with 10 bases in between. CDR3 DNA: TGTGCCAGCAGCTTCCGCGGGGGATATGGCTACACCTTC. Encoded protein: CASSFRGGYGYTF.

The rearrangement uses TRBV9 and TRBJ2-7; TRBD1 aligns across 8 bases. Germline CDR1 is SGDLS and CDR2 is YYNGEE. V shed 0 bases, J shed 0 bases, and the junction held 5 bases outside the gene matches. CDR3 size: 16 residues. CDR3 protein: CASSVGFGQGSYEQYF. The DNA for the CDR3 is TGTGCCAGCAGCGTAGGTTTTGGACAGGGCTCCTACGAGCAGTACTTC.

This clone appeared once. The V call is TRBV6-6, the J call TRBJ2-1; 14 nucleotides line up with TRBD2. The CDR3 totals 15 residues. J was trimmed by 6 bases and V by 6 bases; bases with no gene match: 4. CDR1 and CDR2 (germline): MNHNY, SVGAGI (reference sequence). The CDR3 nucleotides are TGTGCCAGCAGGCCGGGACTAGCGGGGGTCAATGAGCAGTTCTTC. Translation: CASRPGLAGVNEQFF.

The V gene is TRBV30, the J gene TRBJ2-3, with 10 bases that match TRBD2. V dropped 0 bases and J dropped 3; count of bases not matched to a gene: 9. Germline CDR1 and CDR2: GTSNPN and SVGIG (reference sequence). This CDR3 spans 17 amino acids. Here the CDR3 reads CAWSVGRTSGYTDTQYF. The CDR3 DNA reads TGTGCCTGGAGTGTTGGGAGGACTAGCGGCTATACAGATACGCAGTATTTT.

The rearrangement links TRBV2 to TRBJ2-5; TRBD2 aligns across 13 bases. Germline V gene data show CDR1 as SNHLY and CDR2 as FYNNEI. V lost 5 bases to trimming and J lost 1 base; unmatched junction nucleotides: 1. This CDR3 region has 15 residues. The chain's CDR3 is CASSRLAGGQETQYF. DNA of the CDR3: TGTGCCAGCAGTAGACTAGCGGGGGGCCAAGAGACCCAGTACTTC.

V and J are TRBV6-5 and TRBJ1-3, with D maybe TRBD1 (6 bases). V lost 7 bases and J 0 bases, leaving 10 bases between the germline ends. Germline-derived CDR1 and CDR2 are MNHEY and SVGAGI. CDR3 length: 14 residues. In nucleotides, the CDR3 is TGTGCCAGCACCATGGACAGCTCTGGAAACACCATATATTTT. It is translated as CASTMDSSGNTIYF.

The V call is TRBV27, the J call TRBJ2-1; D is unresolved. V shed 5 bases and J shed 4 bases, with 12 bases lying between them. CDR3 size: 14 residues. Germline V gives CDR1 MNHEY, CDR2 SMNVEV (reference sequence). The CDR3 sequence is CASSRKEAYNEQFF. In DNA, the CDR3 is TGTGCCAGCAGTAGAAAGGAAGCGTACAATGAGCAGTTCTTC.

The rearrangement uses TRBV4-1 and TRBJ2-6; D might be TRBD2 (7 bases). Deletions cut 2 bases from V and 0 bases from J, with 17 bases between. Germline V CDR1 and CDR2: MGHRA, YSYEKL. The CDR3 is made up of 19 amino acids. CDR3 sequence reads: CASSQKRGGAVSGANVLTF. CDR3 nucleotide sequence: TGCGCCAGCAGCCAAAAGAGGGGGGGGGCAGTCTCTGGGGCCAACGTCCTGACTTTC.

This chain joins TRBV6-1 and TRBJ2-7, with no clear D. CDR1 and CDR2 (germline): MNHNS, SASEGT. There are 12 residues in the CDR3. Between the trimmed V and J ends, which lost 2 bases and 5 bases, there was a span of 7 bases. CDR3 sequence (DNA): TGTGCCAGCAGTGAACTAAGGGACGAGCAGTACTTC. It is translated as CASSELRDEQYF.

The chain links TRBV7-8 to TRBJ2-3; possible D gene TRBD1, 6 bases. Trimming removed 5 bases at V and 8 bases at J, with 11 bases between. The length of the CDR3 is 12 residues. CDR1 is SGHVS and CDR2 is FQNEAQ in the germline V gene. The CDR3 reads CASSTHRVTQYF. CDR3 coding DNA: TGTGCCAGCAGCACCCACAGGGTTACGCAGTATTTT.

The rearrangement links TRBV6-5 to TRBJ1-1; TRBD1 might be the D (5 bases). The ends were cut back, 5 bases at V and 0 bases at J, with 10 bases in the middle. The CDR3 is 14 amino acids. Per the germline V gene, CDR1 is MNHEY and CDR2 is SVGAGI. The CDR3 protein is CASSTGRMNTEAFF. DNA of the CDR3: TGTGCCAGCAGTACGGGACGGATGAACACTGAAGCTTTCTTT.

This chain links TRBV14 with TRBJ2-2, with TRBD2 identical over 9 bases. This CDR3 contains 15 residues. V lost 2 bases to trimming and J lost 4 bases; unmatched junction nucleotides: 2. Germline CDR1 is SGHDN and CDR2 is FVKESK. CDR3 coding DNA: TGTGCCAGCAGCCAATTGCGGGGGGGCACCGGGGAGCTGTTTTTT. Protein sequence: CASSQLRGGTGELFF.

V is TRBV27 and J is TRBJ2-7, with unresolved D. Trimming pared 2 bases from V and 3 bases from J, leaving 11 bases between. The CDR3 length is 14 residues. Germline V gene data show CDR1 as MNHEY and CDR2 as SMNVEV (reference sequence). Here the CDR3 reads CASSLEQVYYEQYF. DNA for the CDR3: TGTGCCAGCAGTTTAGAGCAGGTCTACTACGAGCAGTACTTC.